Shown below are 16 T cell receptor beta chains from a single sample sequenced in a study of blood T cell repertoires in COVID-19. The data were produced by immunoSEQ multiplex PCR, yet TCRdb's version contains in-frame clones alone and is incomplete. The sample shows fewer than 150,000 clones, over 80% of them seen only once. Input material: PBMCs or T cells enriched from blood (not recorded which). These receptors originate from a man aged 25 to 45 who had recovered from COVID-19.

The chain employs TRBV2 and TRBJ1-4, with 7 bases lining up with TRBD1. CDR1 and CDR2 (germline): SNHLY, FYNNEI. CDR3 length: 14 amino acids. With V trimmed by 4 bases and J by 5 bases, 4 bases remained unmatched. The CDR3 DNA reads TGTGCCAGCAGTGGCCAGGGGGTGAATGAAAAACTGTTTTTT. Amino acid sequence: CASSGQGVNEKLFF.

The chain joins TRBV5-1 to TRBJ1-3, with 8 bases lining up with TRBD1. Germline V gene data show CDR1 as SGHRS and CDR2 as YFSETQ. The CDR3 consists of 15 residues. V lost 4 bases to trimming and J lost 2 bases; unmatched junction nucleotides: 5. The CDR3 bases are TGCGCCAGCAGCCCCGGACAGGGTACTGGAAACACCATATATTTT. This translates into CASSPGQGTGNTIYF.

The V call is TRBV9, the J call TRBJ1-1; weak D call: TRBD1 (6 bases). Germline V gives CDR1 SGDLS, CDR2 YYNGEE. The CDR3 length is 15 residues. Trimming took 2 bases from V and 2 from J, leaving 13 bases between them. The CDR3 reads CASSVQGSPNTEAFF. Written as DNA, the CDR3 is TGTGCCAGCAGCGTGCAGGGGTCTCCTAACACTGAAGCTTTCTTT.

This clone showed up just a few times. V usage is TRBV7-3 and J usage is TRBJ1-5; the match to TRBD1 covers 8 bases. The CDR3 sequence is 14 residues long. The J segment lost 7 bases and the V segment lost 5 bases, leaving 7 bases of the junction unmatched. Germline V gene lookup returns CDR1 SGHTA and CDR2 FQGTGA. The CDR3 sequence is CASSLGQGNQPQHF. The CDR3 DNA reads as TGTGCCAGCAGCCTAGGACAGGGAAACCAGCCCCAGCATTTT.

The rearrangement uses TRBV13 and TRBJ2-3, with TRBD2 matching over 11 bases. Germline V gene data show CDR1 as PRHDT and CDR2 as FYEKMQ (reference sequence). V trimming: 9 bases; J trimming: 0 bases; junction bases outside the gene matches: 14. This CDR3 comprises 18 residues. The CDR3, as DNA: TGTGCCAGTACCGCCCTGGGGGCTAGCGGGGGGAGCACAGATACGCAGTATTTT. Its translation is CASTALGASGGSTDTQYF.

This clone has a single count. The CDR3 sequence is CASSSRQTEAFF. The CDR3 region has the DNA TGTGCCAGCAGTTCCCGCCAGACTGAAGCTTTCTTT. This chain connects TRBV2 to TRBJ1-1, with no clear D. The germline CDR1 and CDR2 sequences are SNHLY and FYNNEI. Deletions cut 5 bases from V and 5 bases from J, with 9 bases between. The CDR3 runs to 12 residues.

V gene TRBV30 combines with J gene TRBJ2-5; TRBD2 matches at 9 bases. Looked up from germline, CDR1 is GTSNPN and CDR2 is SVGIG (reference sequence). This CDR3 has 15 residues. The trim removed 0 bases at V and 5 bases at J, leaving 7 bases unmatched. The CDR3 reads CAWSVIAGVWETQYF. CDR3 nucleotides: TGTGCCTGGAGTGTGATAGCGGGGGTCTGGGAGACCCAGTACTTC.

The CDR3 loop is CASSILAGGLNEQYF. Written as DNA, the CDR3 is TGTGCCAGTAGTATATTGGCGGGAGGGCTAAACGAGCAGTACTTC. The chain joins TRBV19 to TRBJ2-7; TRBD2 matches 9 bases. J gave up 5 bases and V 2 bases, and 7 bases lay outside the gene matches. CDR1 LNHDA and CDR2 SQIVND come from the germline V gene (reference sequence). The CDR3 consists of 15 residues. Using reference TRBV19 and TRBJ2-7 for the parts outside the CDR3, the full variable domain is DGGITQSPKYLFRKEGQNVTLSCEQNLNHDAMYWYRQDPGQGLRLIYYSQIVNDFQKGDIAEGYSVSREKKESFPLTVTSAQKNPTAFYLCASSILAGGLNEQYFGPGTRLTVT.

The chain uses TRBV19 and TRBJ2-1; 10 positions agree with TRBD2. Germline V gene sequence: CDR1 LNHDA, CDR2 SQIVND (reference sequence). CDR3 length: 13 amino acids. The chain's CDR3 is CAASGSSYNEQFF. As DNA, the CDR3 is TGTGCGGCTAGCGGGAGCTCCTACAATGAGCAGTTCTTC. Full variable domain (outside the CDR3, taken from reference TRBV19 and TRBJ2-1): DGGITQSPKYLFRKEGQNVTLSCEQNLNHDAMYWYRQDPGQGLRLIYYSQIVNDFQKGDIAEGYSVSREKKESFPLTVTSAQKNPTAFYLCAASGSSYNEQFFGPGTRLTVL.

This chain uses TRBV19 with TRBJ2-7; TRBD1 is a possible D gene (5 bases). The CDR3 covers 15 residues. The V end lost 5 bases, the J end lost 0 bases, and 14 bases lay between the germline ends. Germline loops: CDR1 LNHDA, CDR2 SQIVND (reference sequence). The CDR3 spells CASSGATESSYEQYF. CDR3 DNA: TGTGCCAGTAGTGGAGCGACAGAAAGCTCCTACGAGCAGTACTTC.

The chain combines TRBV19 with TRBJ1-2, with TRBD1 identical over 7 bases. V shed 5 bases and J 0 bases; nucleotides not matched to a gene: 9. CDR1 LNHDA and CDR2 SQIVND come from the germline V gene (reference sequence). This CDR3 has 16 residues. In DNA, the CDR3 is TGTGCCAGTAGTCAAGGAGCCGGGACAGCTAACTATGGCTACACCTTC. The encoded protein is CASSQGAGTANYGYTF.

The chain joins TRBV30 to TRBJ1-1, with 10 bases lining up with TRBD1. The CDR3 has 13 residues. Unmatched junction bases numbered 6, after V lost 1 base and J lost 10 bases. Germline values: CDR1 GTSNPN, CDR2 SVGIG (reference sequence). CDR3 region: CAWSDRQGAAAFF. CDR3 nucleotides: TGTGCCTGGAGTGACCGACAGGGGGCAGCAGCTTTCTTT. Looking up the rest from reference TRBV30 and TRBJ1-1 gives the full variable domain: SQTIHQWPATLVQPVGSPLSLECTVEGTSNPNLYWYRQAAGRGLQLLFYSVGIGQISSEVPQNLSASRPQDRQFILSSKKLLLSDSGFYLCAWSDRQGAAAFFGQGTRLTVV.

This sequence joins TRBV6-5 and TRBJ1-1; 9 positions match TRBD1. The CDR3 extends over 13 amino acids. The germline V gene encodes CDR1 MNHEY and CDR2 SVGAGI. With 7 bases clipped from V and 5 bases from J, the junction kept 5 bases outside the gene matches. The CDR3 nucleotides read TGTGCCAGCATGACAGGGGGATTAACTGAAGCTTTCTTT. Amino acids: CASMTGGLTEAFF.

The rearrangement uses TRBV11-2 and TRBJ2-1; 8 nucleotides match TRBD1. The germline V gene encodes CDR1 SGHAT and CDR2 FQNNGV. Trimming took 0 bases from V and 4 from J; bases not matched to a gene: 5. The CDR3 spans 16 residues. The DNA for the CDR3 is TGTGCCAGCAGCTTAGACTGGGGACAGGTTTACAATGAGCAGTTCTTC. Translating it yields CASSLDWGQVYNEQFF.

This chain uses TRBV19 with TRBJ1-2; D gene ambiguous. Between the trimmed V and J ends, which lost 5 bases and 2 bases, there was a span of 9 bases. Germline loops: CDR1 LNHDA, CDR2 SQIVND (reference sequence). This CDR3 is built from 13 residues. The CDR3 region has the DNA TGTGCCAGTAGTTGGCTCTGGAACTATGGCTACACCTTC. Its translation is CASSWLWNYGYTF. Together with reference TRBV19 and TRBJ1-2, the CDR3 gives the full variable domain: DGGITQSPKYLFRKEGQNVTLSCEQNLNHDAMYWYRQDPGQGLRLIYYSQIVNDFQKGDIAEGYSVSREKKESFPLTVTSAQKNPTAFYLCASSWLWNYGYTFGSGTRLTVV.

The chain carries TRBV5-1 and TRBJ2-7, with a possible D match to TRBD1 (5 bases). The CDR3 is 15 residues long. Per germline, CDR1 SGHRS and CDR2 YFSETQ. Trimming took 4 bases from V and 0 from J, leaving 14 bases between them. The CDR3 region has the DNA TGCGCCAGCAGCAACGAGAGACAGCCCTCCTACGAGCAGTACTTC. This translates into CASSNERQPSYEQYF.